The 3 T cell receptor beta chains reported below all come from one sample, sequenced in a study of blood T cell repertoires in COVID-19. Profiled with immunoSEQ multiplex PCR; TCRdb holds only in-frame clones, not every one. The table records around 200,000 clones, approximately 87% of them present only once. What was sequenced was PBMCs or T cells enriched from blood (not recorded which). These TCRs come from a woman between 50 and 59 years old in a cohort exposed to, infected with or recovered from COVID-19 (not recorded which).

This chain links TRBV19 with TRBJ1-2, with D perhaps matching TRBD1 (6 bases). Trimming stripped 7 bases from V and 6 bases from J, with 15 bases between. CDR3 length: 13 residues. Germline lookup yields CDR1 LNHDA and CDR2 SQIVND (reference sequence). Here the CDR3 reads CASKKQGYDGYTF. The CDR3 nucleotides are TGTGCCAGTAAAAAACAGGGATATGATGGCTACACCTTC.

The rearrangement links TRBV6-5 to TRBJ1-6, with 8 bases lining up with TRBD1. CDR1 and CDR2 (germline): MNHEY, SVGAGI. Germline trimming cut 7 bases from V and 9 bases from J; bases unmatched to any gene: 8. The CDR3 spans 14 residues. In DNA form, the CDR3 reads TGTGCCAGCACCCCCCTAGGGACAGGTTCACCCCTCCACTTT. Amino acids: CASTPLGTGSPLHF.

The genes are TRBV4-2 and TRBJ2-3; D is possibly TRBD2 (7 bases). Trimming stripped 0 bases from V and 1 base from J, with 14 bases between. The CDR3 extends over 17 amino acids. CDR1 is LGHNA and CDR2 is YNFKEQ in the germline V gene. The CDR3 sequence: CASSQESRGAGTDTQYF. CDR3 sequence (DNA): TGTGCCAGCAGCCAAGAGAGCCGGGGGGCTGGCACAGATACGCAGTATTTT.